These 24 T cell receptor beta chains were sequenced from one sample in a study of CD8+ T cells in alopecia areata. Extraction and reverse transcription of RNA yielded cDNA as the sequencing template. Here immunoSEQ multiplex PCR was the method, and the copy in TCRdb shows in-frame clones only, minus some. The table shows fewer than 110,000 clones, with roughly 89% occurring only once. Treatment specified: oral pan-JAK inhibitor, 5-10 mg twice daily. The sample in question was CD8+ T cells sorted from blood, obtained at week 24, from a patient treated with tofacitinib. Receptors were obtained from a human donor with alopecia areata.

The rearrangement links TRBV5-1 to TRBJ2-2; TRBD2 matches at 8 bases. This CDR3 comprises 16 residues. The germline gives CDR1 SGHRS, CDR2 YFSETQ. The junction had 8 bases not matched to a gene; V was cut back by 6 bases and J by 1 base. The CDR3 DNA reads TGCGCCAGCAACTCGCGGGGGGCCAAGAACACCGGGGAGCTGTTTTTT. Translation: CASNSRGAKNTGELFF.

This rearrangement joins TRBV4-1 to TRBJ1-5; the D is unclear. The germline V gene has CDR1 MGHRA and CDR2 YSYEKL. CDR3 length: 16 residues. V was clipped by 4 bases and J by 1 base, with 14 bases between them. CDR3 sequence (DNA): TGCGCCAGCAGCCTCCCTGGGGATGGGAGCAATCAGCCCCAGCATTTT. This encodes CASSLPGDGSNQPQHF.

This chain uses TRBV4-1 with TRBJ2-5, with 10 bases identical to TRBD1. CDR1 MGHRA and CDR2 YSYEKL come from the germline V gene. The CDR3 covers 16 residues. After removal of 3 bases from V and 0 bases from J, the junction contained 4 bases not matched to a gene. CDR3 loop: CASSHPGQGDQETQYF. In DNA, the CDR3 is TGCGCCAGCAGCCATCCCGGACAGGGGGACCAAGAGACCCAGTACTTC.

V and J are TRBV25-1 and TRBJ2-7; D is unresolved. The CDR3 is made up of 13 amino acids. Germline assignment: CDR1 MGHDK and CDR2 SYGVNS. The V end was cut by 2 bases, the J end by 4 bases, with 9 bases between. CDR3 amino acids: CASSEMGSYEQYF. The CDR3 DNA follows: TGTGCCAGCAGTGAAATGGGGTCGTACGAGCAGTACTTC.

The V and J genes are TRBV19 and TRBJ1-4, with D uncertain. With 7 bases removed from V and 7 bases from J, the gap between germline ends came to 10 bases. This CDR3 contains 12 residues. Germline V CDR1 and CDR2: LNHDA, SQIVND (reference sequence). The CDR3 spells CASKLSGEKLFF. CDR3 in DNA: TGTGCCAGTAAACTTTCCGGTGAAAAACTGTTTTTT.

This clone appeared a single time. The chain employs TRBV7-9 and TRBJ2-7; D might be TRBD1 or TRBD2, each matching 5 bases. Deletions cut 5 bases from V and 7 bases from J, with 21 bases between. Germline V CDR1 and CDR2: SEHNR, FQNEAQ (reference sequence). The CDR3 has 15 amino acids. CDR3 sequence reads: CASSPPTGAAGEQYF. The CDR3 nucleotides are TGTGCCAGCAGCCCGCCGACCGGGGCAGCCGGGGAGCAGTACTTC.

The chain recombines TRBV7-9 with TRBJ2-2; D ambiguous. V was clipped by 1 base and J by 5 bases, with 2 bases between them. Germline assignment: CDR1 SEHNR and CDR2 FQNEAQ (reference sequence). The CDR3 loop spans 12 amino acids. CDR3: CASSLVTGELFF. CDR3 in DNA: TGTGCCAGCAGCTTAGTGACCGGGGAGCTGTTTTTT.

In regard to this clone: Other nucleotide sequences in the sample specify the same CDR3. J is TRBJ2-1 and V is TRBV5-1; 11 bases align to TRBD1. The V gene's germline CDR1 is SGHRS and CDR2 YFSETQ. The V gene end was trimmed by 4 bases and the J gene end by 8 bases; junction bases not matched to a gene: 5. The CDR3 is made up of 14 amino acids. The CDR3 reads CASSLGQGADEQFF. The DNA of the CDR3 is TGCGCCAGCAGCCTAGGACAGGGGGCGGATGAGCAGTTCTTC.

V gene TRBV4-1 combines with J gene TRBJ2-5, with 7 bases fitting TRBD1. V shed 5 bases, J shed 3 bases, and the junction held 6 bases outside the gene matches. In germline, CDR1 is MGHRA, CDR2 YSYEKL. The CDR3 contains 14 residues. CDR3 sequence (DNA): TGCGCCAGCAGCTTTTCTACAGGGGAAGAGACCCAGTACTTC. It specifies CASSFSTGEETQYF.

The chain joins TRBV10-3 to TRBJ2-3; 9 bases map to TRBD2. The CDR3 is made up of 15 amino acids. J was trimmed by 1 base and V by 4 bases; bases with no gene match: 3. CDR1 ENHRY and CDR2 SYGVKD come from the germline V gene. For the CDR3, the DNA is TGTGCCATCAGTGGACTAGCGGCACGCACAGATACGCAGTATTTT. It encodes CAISGLAARTDTQYF.

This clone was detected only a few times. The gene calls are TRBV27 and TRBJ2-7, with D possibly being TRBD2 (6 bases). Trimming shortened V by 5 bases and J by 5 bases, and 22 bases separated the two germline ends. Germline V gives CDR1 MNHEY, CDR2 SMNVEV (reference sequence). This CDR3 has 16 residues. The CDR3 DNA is TGTGCCAGCAGTCCCCGTGGGGCTCTTGGAGGGAACGAGCAGTACTTC. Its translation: CASSPRGALGGNEQYF.

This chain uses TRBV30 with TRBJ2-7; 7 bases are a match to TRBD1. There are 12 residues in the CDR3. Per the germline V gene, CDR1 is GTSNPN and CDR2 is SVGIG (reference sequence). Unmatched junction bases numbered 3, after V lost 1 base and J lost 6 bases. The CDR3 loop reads CAWSATGFEQYF. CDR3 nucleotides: TGTGCCTGGAGTGCGACAGGGTTCGAGCAGTACTTC. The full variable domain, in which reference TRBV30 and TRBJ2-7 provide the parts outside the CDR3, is SQTIHQWPATLVQPVGSPLSLECTVEGTSNPNLYWYRQAAGRGLQLLFYSVGIGQISSEVPQNLSASRPQDRQFILSSKKLLLSDSGFYLCAWSATGFEQYFGPGTRLTVT.

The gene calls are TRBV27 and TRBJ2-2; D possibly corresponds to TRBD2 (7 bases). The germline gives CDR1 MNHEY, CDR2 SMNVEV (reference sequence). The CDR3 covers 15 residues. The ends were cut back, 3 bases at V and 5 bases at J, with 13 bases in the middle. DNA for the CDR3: TGTGCCAGCAGTTTCGCGGGGGCGGGTACCGGGGAGCTGTTTTTT. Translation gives CASSFAGAGTGELFF.

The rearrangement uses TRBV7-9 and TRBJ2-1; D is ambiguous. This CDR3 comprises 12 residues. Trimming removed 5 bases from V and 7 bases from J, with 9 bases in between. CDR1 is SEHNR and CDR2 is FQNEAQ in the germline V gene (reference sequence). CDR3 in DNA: TGTGCCAGCAGCCCAACCCATAATGAGCAGTTCTTC. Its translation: CASSPTHNEQFF.

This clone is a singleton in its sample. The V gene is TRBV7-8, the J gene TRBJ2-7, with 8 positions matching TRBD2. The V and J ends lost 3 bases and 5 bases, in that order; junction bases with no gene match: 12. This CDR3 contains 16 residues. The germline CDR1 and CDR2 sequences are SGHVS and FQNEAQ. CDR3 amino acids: CASSLGYAGGSHEQYF. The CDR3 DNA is TGTGCCAGCAGCTTGGGGTATGCGGGGGGCAGCCACGAGCAGTACTTC.

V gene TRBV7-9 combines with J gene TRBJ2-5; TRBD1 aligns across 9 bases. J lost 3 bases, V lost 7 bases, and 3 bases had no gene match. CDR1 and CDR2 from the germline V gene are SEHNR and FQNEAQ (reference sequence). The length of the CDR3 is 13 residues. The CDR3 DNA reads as TGTGCCAGCACCGGACAGGGGAAAGAGACCCAGTACTTC. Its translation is CASTGQGKETQYF.

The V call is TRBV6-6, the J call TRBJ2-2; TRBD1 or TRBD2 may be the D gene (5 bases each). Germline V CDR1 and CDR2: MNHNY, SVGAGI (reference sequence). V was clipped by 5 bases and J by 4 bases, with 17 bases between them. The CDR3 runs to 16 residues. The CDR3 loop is CASSPQQGASTGELFF. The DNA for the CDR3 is TGTGCCAGCAGTCCGCAGCAGGGAGCCAGCACCGGGGAGCTGTTTTTT.

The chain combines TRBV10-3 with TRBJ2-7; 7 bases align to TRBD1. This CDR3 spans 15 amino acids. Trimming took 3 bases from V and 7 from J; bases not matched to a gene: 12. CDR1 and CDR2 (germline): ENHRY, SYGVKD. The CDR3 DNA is TGTGCCATCAGTGACATACAGGGGCCCCGTCGGGAGCAGTACTTC. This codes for CAISDIQGPRREQYF.

Here the CDR3 reads CASSTGTGTDTQYF. Here the CDR3 DNA reads TGTGCCAGCAGCACCGGGACAGGCACAGATACGCAGTATTTT. This rearrangement joins TRBV7-6 to TRBJ2-3, with 7 bases aligning to TRBD1. The length of the CDR3 is 14 residues. Germline loops: CDR1 SGHVS, CDR2 FNYEAQ. J was trimmed by 1 base and V by 5 bases; bases with no gene match: 3.

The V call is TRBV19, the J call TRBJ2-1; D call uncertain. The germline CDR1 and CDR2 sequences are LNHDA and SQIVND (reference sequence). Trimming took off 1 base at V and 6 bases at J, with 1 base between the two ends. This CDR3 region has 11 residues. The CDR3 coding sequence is TGTGCCAGTAGTATAGTCAATGAGCAGTTCTTC. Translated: CASSIVNEQFF.

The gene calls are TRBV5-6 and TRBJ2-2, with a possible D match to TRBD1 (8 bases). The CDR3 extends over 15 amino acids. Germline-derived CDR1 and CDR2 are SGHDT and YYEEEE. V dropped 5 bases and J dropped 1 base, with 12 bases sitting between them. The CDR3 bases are TGTGCCAGCAGGACAGGGGAGGGGAACACCGGGGAGCTGTTTTTT. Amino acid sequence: CASRTGEGNTGELFF.

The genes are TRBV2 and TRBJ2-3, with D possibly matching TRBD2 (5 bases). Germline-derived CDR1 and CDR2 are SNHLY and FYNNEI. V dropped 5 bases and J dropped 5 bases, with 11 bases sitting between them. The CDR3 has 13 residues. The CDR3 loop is CASSYSGEDTQYF. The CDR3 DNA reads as TGTGCCAGCAGTTACTCCGGGGAAGATACGCAGTATTTT.

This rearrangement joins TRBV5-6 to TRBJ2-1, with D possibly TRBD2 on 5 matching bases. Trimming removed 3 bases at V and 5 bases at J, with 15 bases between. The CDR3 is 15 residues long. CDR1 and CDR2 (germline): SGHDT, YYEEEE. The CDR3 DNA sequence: TGTGCCAGCAGCTCTTGGACTCTTTACAACAATGAGCAGTTCTTC. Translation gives CASSSWTLYNNEQFF.

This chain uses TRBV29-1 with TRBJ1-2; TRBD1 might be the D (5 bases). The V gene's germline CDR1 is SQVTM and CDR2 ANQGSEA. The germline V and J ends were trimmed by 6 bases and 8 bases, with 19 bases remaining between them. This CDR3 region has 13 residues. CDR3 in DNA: TGCAGCGTGCCACCGGGACCCCCAGAGGGCTACACCTTC. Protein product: CSVPPGPPEGYTF.